The next 18 T cell receptor beta chains were all read from a single sample in a study of siplizumab effects on memory and regulatory T cells. Profiling relied on immunoSEQ multiplex PCR, and the TCRdb table lists in-frame clones only, not all of them. The sample includes 80,000 to 130,000 clones, 90% to 95% seen only once; the top ten take under 0.7%. The sample was Tregs sorted from blood. These receptors were obtained from a human donor in good health.

V and J are TRBV5-1 and TRBJ2-7; D is undetermined. The germline gives CDR1 SGHRS, CDR2 YFSETQ. The CDR3 is 14 amino acids. V gave up 0 bases and J gave up 2 bases, with 9 bases separating them. Written as DNA, the CDR3 is TGCGCCAGCAGCTTGGGGGATCGAGCCTACGAGCAGTACTTC. This codes for CASSLGDRAYEQYF.

V usage is TRBV5-1 and J usage is TRBJ2-7, with D possibly matching TRBD1 (6 bases). CDR1 is SGHRS and CDR2 is YFSETQ in the germline V gene. This CDR3 spans 14 amino acids. V was trimmed by 1 base and J by 9 bases, leaving 17 bases between them. The chain's CDR3 is CASSLTSDSFRQYF. DNA of the CDR3: TGCGCCAGCAGCTTGACCTCGGACAGCTTTAGGCAGTACTTC. Filled out from reference TRBV5-1 and TRBJ2-7, the complete variable domain reads KAGVTQTPRYLIKTRGQQVTLSCSPISGHRSVSWYQQTPGQGLQFLFEYFSETQRNKGNFPGRFSGRQFSNSRSEMNVSTLELGDSALYLCASSLTSDSFRQYFGPGTRLTVT.

The chain joins TRBV6-5 to TRBJ2-3; D not resolved. Per the germline V gene, CDR1 is MNHEY and CDR2 is SVGAGI. The germline V and J ends were trimmed by 7 bases and 0 bases, with 2 bases remaining between them. CDR3 length equals 11 residues. The CDR3 region has the DNA TGTGCCAGCACTAGCACAGATACGCAGTATTTT. Translation: CASTSTDTQYF.

The chain carries TRBV14 and TRBJ2-7, with 9 nucleotides matching TRBD2. Per the germline V gene, CDR1 is SGHDN and CDR2 is FVKESK. The J segment lost 3 bases and the V segment lost 8 bases, leaving 8 bases of the junction unmatched. The CDR3 loop spans 14 amino acids. The CDR3 DNA reads TGTGCCAGCTCCAGCCTAGCGGGAATCTACGAGCAGTACTTC. It translates to CASSSLAGIYEQYF.

The chain combines TRBV25-1 with TRBJ2-1; D is unclear. Trimming left V 7 bases short and J 7 bases short, with 8 bases between. From germline, CDR1 is MGHDK and CDR2 SYGVNS. This CDR3 region has 11 residues. CDR3 nucleotide sequence: TGTGCCAGCAAACAGTTGAATGAGCAGTTCTTC. Translating it yields CASKQLNEQFF.

The chain is built from TRBV5-1 and TRBJ2-6; D is possibly TRBD1 or TRBD2 (5 bases each). CDR3 length: 16 residues. V lost 7 bases, J lost 0 bases, and 14 bases lay in between. CDR1 is SGHRS and CDR2 is YFSETQ in the germline V gene. For the CDR3, the DNA is TGCGCCAGCGGGAGACAGCGGTACTCTGGGGCCAACGTCCTGACTTTC. It encodes CASGRQRYSGANVLTF.

The chain uses TRBV14 and TRBJ2-7; TRBD1 is a possible D gene (5 bases). This CDR3 region has 14 residues. Germline V gene lookup returns CDR1 SGHDN and CDR2 FVKESK. The V end was cut by 6 bases, the J end by 2 bases, with 14 bases between. The CDR3 spells CASRKRGLPYEQYF. DNA for the CDR3: TGTGCCAGCAGGAAAAGGGGTCTCCCCTACGAGCAGTACTTC.

The chain is built from TRBV6-1 and TRBJ1-3; D gene unclear. V was clipped by 2 bases and J by 0 bases, with 11 bases between them. CDR3 length equals 16 residues. Germline assignment: CDR1 MNHNS and CDR2 SASEGT. The CDR3, as DNA: TGTGCCAGCAGTGAACGCGTACGGATCTCTGGAAACACCATATATTTT. It specifies CASSERVRISGNTIYF.

The rearrangement uses TRBV18 and TRBJ1-2; the D is unclear. Trimming took off 3 bases at V and 0 bases at J, with 11 bases between the two ends. Per the germline V gene, CDR1 is KGHSH and CDR2 is LQKENI. The length of the CDR3 is 15 residues. CDR3 protein: CASSPDQKANYGYTF. Written as DNA, the CDR3 is TGTGCCAGCTCACCTGATCAGAAGGCTAACTATGGCTACACCTTC. Together with reference TRBV18 and TRBJ1-2, the CDR3 gives the full variable domain: NAGVMQNPRHLVRRRGQEARLRCSPMKGHSHVYWYRQLPEEGLKFMVYLQKENIIDESGMPKERFSAEFPKEGPSILRIQQVVRGDSAAYFCASSPDQKANYGYTFGSGTRLTVV.

The J gene is TRBJ2-3, the V gene TRBV7-7, with TRBD2 matching over 8 bases. The germline V gene has CDR1 SSHAT and CDR2 FNYEAQ (reference sequence). The CDR3 contains 15 residues. J was trimmed by 11 bases and V by 0 bases; bases with no gene match: 10. The CDR3 DNA reads TGTGCCAGCAGCTTAGCACTCCCGGGACTAGGTCAGCAGTATTTT. Residues: CASSLALPGLGQQYF.

V usage is TRBV28 and J usage is TRBJ1-2; 9 bases match TRBD1. V lost 3 bases, J lost 3 bases, and 5 bases stayed unmatched. The V gene's germline CDR1 is MDHEN and CDR2 SYDVKM. There are 15 residues in the CDR3. DNA of the CDR3: TGTGCCAGCAGTTTCTTCGGGGACAGGGACTATGGCTACACCTTC. Protein: CASSFFGDRDYGYTF.

The chain employs TRBV5-8 and TRBJ2-1; TRBD2 matches 7 bases. The junction had 15 bases not matched to a gene; V was cut back by 6 bases and J by 6 bases. This CDR3 spans 16 amino acids. Germline V lookup: CDR1 SGHTS, CDR2 YDEGEE. The CDR3 region is CASTALGREPLNEQFF. CDR3 bases: TGTGCCAGCACCGCGCTGGGGCGGGAGCCCCTCAATGAGCAGTTCTTC.

V and J are TRBV21-1 and TRBJ2-7; no check of the table's D call, TRBD2, against the DNA was made. TRBV21-1 is marked as a pseudogene. The CDR3 totals 22 residues. The CDR3 DNA reads TGTGCCAGCAGCAAAGAGGGACGAACCGAACTAGCGGGAGTCAGCTCCCGGTACGAGCAGTACTTC. It specifies CASSKEGRTELAGVSSRYEQYF.

The chain combines TRBV7-3 with TRBJ2-3; 7 bases are shared with TRBD2. The junction had 3 bases not matched to a gene; V was cut back by 5 bases and J by 1 base. Germline V gene data show CDR1 as SGHTA and CDR2 as FQGTGA. CDR3 length: 14 amino acids. CDR3 DNA: TGTGCCAGCAGCCCCCTAGCGGGCACAGATACGCAGTATTTT. Residues: CASSPLAGTDTQYF.

The chain couples TRBV5-4 to TRBJ2-7, with TRBD1 matching over 8 bases. Germline V gene data show CDR1 as SGHNT and CDR2 as YYREEE (reference sequence). The CDR3 covers 12 residues. V shed 0 bases and J 8 bases; nucleotides not matched to a gene: 1. CDR3 residues: CASSLDRGKQYF. As DNA, the CDR3 is TGTGCCAGCAGCTTGGACAGGGGGAAGCAGTACTTC.

The chain links TRBV4-2 to TRBJ2-1, with 12 nucleotides matching TRBD2. Germline CDR1 LGHNA, CDR2 YNFKEQ. The ends lost 1 base at V and 2 bases at J; junction bases unmatched: 9. The CDR3 is made up of 19 amino acids. The DNA of the CDR3 is TGTGCCAGCAGCCAAGGGACTAGCGGGGAAAAAAGTACCTACAATGAGCAGTTCTTC. It translates to CASSQGTSGEKSTYNEQFF.

CDR3 nucleotides: TGTGCCAGCAGCTTAACAACTTATAGCGAGCAGTACTTC. It translates to CASSLTTYSEQYF. The V and J genes are TRBV7-3 and TRBJ2-7, with D unresolved. CDR3 length: 13 residues. V lost 0 bases, J lost 6 bases, and 9 bases lay in between. Germline CDR1 is SGHTA and CDR2 is FQGTGA.

CDR3 loop: CASSLSGLAYGDTQYF. CDR3 sequence (DNA): TGTGCCAGCAGCTTATCGGGACTAGCGTACGGAGATACGCAGTATTTT. This chain connects TRBV7-3 to TRBJ2-3; 10 positions match TRBD2. Germline CDR1 and CDR2: SGHTA and FQGTGA. V gave up 2 bases and J gave up 5 bases; unmatched junction bases: 7. The CDR3 is 16 residues long. Complete variable domain (other parts from reference TRBV7-3 and TRBJ2-3): GAGVSQTPSNKVTEKGKYVELRCDPISGHTALYWYRQSLGQGPEFLIYFQGTGAADDSGLPNDRFFAVRPEGSVSTLKIQRTERGDSAVYLCASSLSGLAYGDTQYFGPGTRLTVL.